These 17 T cell receptor beta chains were sequenced from one sample in a study of identical twins. TCRdb fed the 5' RACE reads into MiXCR, producing one record per CDR3 protein. Of about 240,000 distinct CDR3 sequences listed, approximately 7.8% are singletons. These same records also appear under a second study, on yellow fever vaccine responses in identical twins.

Sequencing was performed on CD8+ T cells sorted from blood. All receptors come from a woman younger than 30 in good health.

In this sample, this clonotype turned up a few times. V is TRBV11-3 and J is TRBJ2-5; 8 bases fit TRBD2. The CDR3 extends over 16 amino acids. Germline CDR1 reads SGHNT; CDR2 reads YENEEA. J lost 1 base, V lost 5 bases, and 9 bases had no gene match. The CDR3: CASSEWNRGGQETQYF. CDR3 DNA: TGTGCCAGCAGCGAATGGAACCGGGGGGGCCAAGAGACCCAGTACTTC.

This clonotype was seen repeatedly, ten times or more. This chain links TRBV5-1 with TRBJ2-2, with TRBD2 matching 12 bases. CDR1 and CDR2 from the germline V gene are SGHRS and YFSETQ. Trimming cost V 0 bases and J 5 bases; bases outside gene matches: 5. This CDR3 comprises 17 residues. CDR3 amino acids: CASSLAGLAGTTGELFF. In nucleotides, the CDR3 is TGCGCCAGCAGCTTGGCTGGACTAGCGGGGACAACCGGGGAGCTGTTTTTT.

The genes are TRBV11-2 and TRBJ2-3; D uncertain. V was trimmed by 0 bases and J by 5 bases, leaving 6 bases between them. The CDR3 loop spans 13 amino acids. Germline V gives CDR1 SGHAT, CDR2 FQNNGV. The CDR3 region has the DNA TGTGCCAGCAGCTTAGATTTCGGAGATACGCAGTATTTT. It codes for CASSLDFGDTQYF.

This clonotype has a handful of counts. V gene TRBV5-1 combines with J gene TRBJ2-7; the match to TRBD1 covers 7 bases. Losses at the gene ends were 3 bases for V and 5 bases for J; bases not matched to a gene: 8. The CDR3 runs 14 residues. The germline V gene encodes CDR1 SGHRS and CDR2 YFSETQ. CDR3 bases: TGCGCCAGCAGCTCCGACAGGGTACAAGACGAGCAGTACTTC. Translation gives CASSSDRVQDEQYF.

J is TRBJ2-1 and V is TRBV6-4, with TRBD1 matching 10 bases. This CDR3 spans 15 amino acids. Germline V gives CDR1 MRHNA, CDR2 SNTAGT. J lost 10 bases, V lost 5 bases, and 11 bases had no gene match. As DNA, the CDR3 is TGTGCCAGCAGTCGGACCGGGACAGGGGTGGAAGAGCAGTTCTTC. It is translated as CASSRTGTGVEEQFF.

The sample holds a few counts of this clonotype. V is TRBV27 and J is TRBJ2-7, with 9 bases aligning to TRBD2. The CDR3 is 15 amino acids. CDR1 and CDR2 from the germline V gene are MNHEY and SMNVEV (reference sequence). V gave up 2 bases and J gave up 3 bases; unmatched junction bases: 5. In DNA, the CDR3 is TGTGCCAGCAGTTTAGGTGGCGGGAGGGTCTACGAGCAGTACTTC. It is translated as CASSLGGGRVYEQYF.

This clonotype was observed at least ten times. The CDR3: CASSFGDSSYEQYV. The CDR3 DNA is TGCGCCAGCAGCTTTGGAGACAGCTCCTACGAGCAGTACGTC. The chain couples TRBV5-1 to TRBJ2-7; perhaps TRBD1 as D (5 bases). Germline CDR1 reads SGHRS; CDR2 reads YFSETQ. CDR3 length equals 14 residues. V lost 2 bases and J lost 0, with 9 bases in between.

This clonotype was observed at least ten times. The V call is TRBV12-3 or TRBV12-4, the J call TRBJ2-2; TRBD1 matches 11 bases. V shed 5 bases and J 3 bases; nucleotides not matched to a gene: 8. The CDR3 consists of 17 residues. The CDR3 DNA follows: TGTGCCAGCAGTCCAGGGACAGGGGGAAGAGACACCGGGGAGCTGTTTTTT. It encodes CASSPGTGGRDTGELFF.

The J gene is TRBJ2-5, the V gene TRBV29-1; D unresolved. V lost 3 bases and J lost 1, with 12 bases in between. The germline V gene encodes CDR1 SQVTM and CDR2 ANQGSEA. The CDR3 totals 14 residues. The CDR3 nucleotides are TGCAGCGTTGAGTCCGGGCGGAGCCAAGAGACCCAGTACTTC. It translates to CSVESGRSQETQYF.

This clonotype was detected many times. V and J are TRBV4-1 and TRBJ2-1; 10 bases match TRBD2. Per germline, CDR1 MGHRA and CDR2 YSYEKL. This CDR3 comprises 18 residues. V lost 0 bases, J lost 3 bases, and 8 bases stayed unmatched. CDR3 nucleotides: TGCGCCAGCAGCCAAGATTCGGCGACTAGCGGGTACTACAATGAGCAGTTCTTC. It translates to CASSQDSATSGYYNEQFF.

The table lists this clonotype with many counts. The V call is TRBV4-1, the J call TRBJ2-1, with 8 bases lining up with TRBD1. This CDR3 contains 17 residues. Germline loops: CDR1 MGHRA, CDR2 YSYEKL. V trimming: 1 base; J trimming: 7 bases; junction bases outside the gene matches: 12. The CDR3, as DNA: TGCGCCAGCAGCCAAGCCCAGGGGGCGGGGTGGGGGAATGAGCAGTTCTTC. As protein: CASSQAQGAGWGNEQFF.

The chain carries TRBV5-6 and TRBJ1-1, with no clear D. V lost 2 bases, J lost 7 bases, and 12 bases lay in between. The CDR3 length is 13 residues. Germline CDR1 reads SGHDT; CDR2 reads YYEEEE. CDR3 amino acids: CASSLFGSYEAFF. CDR3 in DNA: TGTGCCAGCAGCTTATTCGGTTCGTATGAAGCTTTCTTT.

The chain has TRBV19 and TRBJ2-3, with D perhaps TRBD1 or TRBD2 (5 bases each). The CDR3 is 16 residues long. The germline V gene encodes CDR1 LNHDA and CDR2 SQIVND (reference sequence). With 4 bases removed from V and 1 base from J, the gap between germline ends came to 15 bases. CDR3 loop: CASSTPGPDGTDTQYF. As DNA, the CDR3 is TGTGCCAGTAGTACTCCGGGGCCCGACGGCACAGATACGCAGTATTTT.

This clonotype was detected only a few times. The chain couples TRBV7-9 to TRBJ2-5, with TRBD2 matching 8 bases. Germline-derived CDR1 and CDR2 are SEHNR and FQNEAQ (reference sequence). V dropped 6 bases and J dropped 2; count of bases not matched to a gene: 5. The CDR3 has 14 residues. The CDR3 is CASRELAAQETQYF. CDR3 DNA sequence: TGTGCCAGCAGGGAACTAGCGGCGCAAGAGACCCAGTACTTC. Supplemented by reference TRBV7-9 and TRBJ2-5, the full variable domain reads DTGVSQNPRHKITKRGQNVTFRCDPISEHNRLYWYRQTLGQGPEFLTYFQNEAQLEKSRLLSDRFSAERPKGSFSTLEIQRTEQGDSAMYLCASRELAAQETQYFGPGTRLLVL.

The V gene is TRBV2, the J gene TRBJ2-2; D is unclear. This CDR3 has 13 residues. Trimming removed 7 bases at V and 2 bases at J, with 8 bases between. CDR1 and CDR2 from the germline V gene are SNHLY and FYNNEI. The DNA for the CDR3 is TGTGCCAGCATGCCTTTTAACACCGGGGAGCTGTTTTTT. Its protein is CASMPFNTGELFF.

This rearrangement joins TRBV10-2 to TRBJ2-7; the match to TRBD2 covers 14 bases. Looked up from germline, CDR1 is WSHSY and CDR2 is SAAADI. The CDR3 totals 19 residues. The V segment lost 5 bases and the J segment 5 bases; nucleotides outside the gene matches: 17. The DNA for the CDR3 is TGCGCCAGCAGTACCCCTCCGGGACTAGCGGGAGTTACGTTCCACGAGCAGTACTTC. It yields the protein CASSTPPGLAGVTFHEQYF.

This clonotype was detected many times. The chain recombines TRBV27 with TRBJ2-7; D remains ambiguous. Between the trimmed V and J ends, which lost 9 bases and 3 bases, there was a span of 15 bases. CDR3 length: 13 amino acids. In germline, CDR1 is MNHEY, CDR2 SMNVEV (reference sequence). As DNA, the CDR3 is TGTGCCAGTAGATTCGTCCATTTCTACGAGCAGTACGTC. Its protein product is CASRFVHFYEQYV.